A single sample gave rise to the 23 T cell receptor beta chains below, sequenced in a study of PD-1 blockade in classical Hodgkin lymphoma. Using immunoSEQ multiplex PCR, the repertoire was profiled, and TCRdb retains in-frame clones only, with some absent. The table records around 96,000 clones, approximately 83% of them present only once. Every one of the patients relapsed after autologous stem cell transplantation (brentuximab vedotin exposure was variable). The specimen comprised peripheral blood mononuclear cells (PBMCs), sampled at baseline. All receptors come from a human donor with classical Hodgkin lymphoma.

The gene calls are TRBV6-1 and TRBJ1-1; D possibly corresponds to TRBD1 (5 bases). Germline CDR1 reads MNHNS; CDR2 reads SASEGT. There are 14 residues in the CDR3. V was clipped by 1 base and J by 5 bases, with 11 bases between them. Written as DNA, the CDR3 is TGTGCCAGCAGTGAAGGGGGGGGATGGACTGAAGCTTTCTTT. Its translation: CASSEGGGWTEAFF.

The CDR3 reads CASRSLGSPSYEQYF. CDR3 in DNA: TGTGCCAGCAGATCCCTAGGCTCCCCCTCCTACGAGCAGTACTTC. The gene calls are TRBV25-1 and TRBJ2-7; D remains unclear. V dropped 6 bases and J dropped 0 bases, with 15 bases sitting between them. CDR1 is MGHDK, CDR2 SYGVNS, per germline. CDR3 length: 15 amino acids.

J is TRBJ2-7 and V is TRBV18; tentatively, D is TRBD1 (5 bases). This CDR3 has 15 residues. The germline V gene encodes CDR1 KGHSH and CDR2 LQKENI. With 0 bases removed from V and 2 bases from J, the gap between germline ends came to 11 bases. In DNA form, the CDR3 reads TGTGCCAGCTCACCACCGGGGCGCCCGACCTACGAGCAGTACTTC. This codes for CASSPPGRPTYEQYF.

The chain has TRBV7-9 and TRBJ2-1; 7 nucleotides line up with TRBD1. The CDR3 consists of 14 residues. V was clipped by 3 bases and J by 8 bases; unmatched bases: 7. The germline gives CDR1 SEHNR, CDR2 FQNEAQ (reference sequence). The CDR3 sequence is CASSFGQVGDEQFF. As DNA, the CDR3 is TGTGCCAGCAGCTTCGGACAGGTCGGGGATGAGCAGTTCTTC.

The chain carries TRBV11-3 and TRBJ2-2; D call uncertain. V shed 3 bases and J shed 5 bases, with 10 bases lying between them. Germline V CDR1 and CDR2: SGHNT, YENEEA. The CDR3 is made up of 14 amino acids. The CDR3 DNA is TGTGCCAGCAGCTTTTCAGTCGGGACCGGGGAGCTGTTTTTT. This gives the protein CASSFSVGTGELFF.

The chain uses TRBV2 and TRBJ2-1; 9 bases fit TRBD1. Trimming took 4 bases from V and 8 from J; bases not matched to a gene: 6. Germline assignment: CDR1 SNHLY and CDR2 FYNNEI. There are 14 residues in the CDR3. The CDR3 protein is CASSASGTGHEQFF. The DNA of the CDR3 is TGTGCCAGCAGTGCCTCCGGGACAGGGCATGAGCAGTTCTTC.

Only a few counts were recorded for this clone. The chain is built from TRBV4-2 and TRBJ1-2; no definite D call. CDR3 length: 13 amino acids. V was clipped by 4 bases and J by 6 bases, with 12 bases between them. Germline CDR1 is LGHNA and CDR2 is YNFKEQ. The CDR3 here is CASSLGRTDGYTF. The DNA for the CDR3 is TGTGCCAGCAGCCTAGGGCGTACTGATGGCTACACCTTC.

The genes are TRBV14 and TRBJ2-7, with D possibly TRBD2 on 5 matching bases. Germline loops: CDR1 SGHDN, CDR2 FVKESK. The CDR3 consists of 15 residues. V was trimmed by 1 base and J by 4 bases, leaving 14 bases between them. DNA of the CDR3: TGTGCCAGCAGCCAAGGGGTTCTTGGGAGTTACGAGCAGTACTTC. Translating it yields CASSQGVLGSYEQYF.

The CDR3: CASSIAGTQETQYF. The CDR3 DNA reads TGTGCCAGCAGTATAGCGGGGACCCAAGAGACCCAGTACTTC. This chain uses TRBV2 with TRBJ2-5; the match to TRBD2 covers 8 bases. Germline lookup yields CDR1 SNHLY and CDR2 FYNNEI. The CDR3 length is 14 residues. Trimming removed 5 bases from V and 1 base from J; junction bases left unmatched: 3.

On this clone: Other DNA sequences in the sample encode the same CDR3. The chain joins TRBV28 to TRBJ2-7; D unclear. Germline loops: CDR1 MDHEN, CDR2 SYDVKM. Trimming removed 4 bases from V and 2 bases from J, with 9 bases in between. The CDR3 has 13 residues. CDR3 in DNA: TGTGCCAGCAGTTCCCCCTCCCCCTACGAGCAGTACTTC. This translates into CASSSPSPYEQYF.

V and J are TRBV10-2 and TRBJ2-7; TRBD1 might be the D (5 bases). CDR1 WSHSY and CDR2 SAAADI come from the germline V gene. This CDR3 is 14 amino acids long. Trimming shortened V by 6 bases and J by 0 bases, and 12 bases separated the two germline ends. The CDR3 region is CASRPTVSSYEQYF. The CDR3 DNA follows: TGCGCCAGCAGGCCGACAGTAAGCTCCTACGAGCAGTACTTC.

The rearrangement uses TRBV28 and TRBJ1-5; D is perhaps TRBD1 (5 bases). The V end was cut by 3 bases, the J end by 7 bases, with 13 bases between. The CDR3 runs to 14 residues. Germline CDR1 and CDR2: MDHEN and SYDVKM. This chain's CDR3 is CASSFWGGDQPQHF. In DNA form, the CDR3 reads TGTGCCAGCAGTTTTTGGGGCGGGGACCAGCCCCAGCATTTT.

The V and J genes are TRBV11-3 and TRBJ2-1, with D possibly being TRBD1 (6 bases). Trimming removed 5 bases at V and 0 bases at J, with 8 bases between. Germline CDR1 is SGHNT and CDR2 is YENEEA. The CDR3 has 14 residues. In DNA, the CDR3 is TGTGCCAGCAGCCCGGACAGCTCCTACAATGAGCAGTTCTTC. Residues: CASSPDSSYNEQFF.

In this sample, this clone turned up a few times. V usage is TRBV14 and J usage is TRBJ1-4; D is perhaps TRBD1 (6 bases). Trimming removed 4 bases at V and 8 bases at J, with 14 bases between. Germline loops: CDR1 SGHDN, CDR2 FVKESK. CDR3 length: 14 residues. The CDR3 sequence: CASSRQVESEKLFF. The CDR3 DNA reads TGTGCCAGCAGCCGACAGGTCGAGAGCGAAAAACTGTTTTTT.

The V and J genes are TRBV19 and TRBJ1-2, with 9 bases aligning to TRBD1. The V gene's germline CDR1 is LNHDA and CDR2 SQIVND (reference sequence). Trimming cost V 9 bases and J 7 bases; bases outside gene matches: 12. The CDR3 has 14 residues. This CDR3 is CASTSGQGGTGYTF. CDR3 nucleotide sequence: TGTGCCAGCACCTCGGGACAGGGAGGGACTGGCTACACCTTC.

This clone is a singleton in its sample. This chain joins TRBV10-3 and TRBJ2-7, with TRBD1 identical over 11 bases. The CDR3 extends over 15 amino acids. The V segment lost 7 bases and the J segment 6 bases; nucleotides outside the gene matches: 11. CDR1 is ENHRY, CDR2 SYGVKD, per germline. This CDR3 is CAIKTTGTGGGEQYF. The CDR3 coding sequence is TGTGCCATCAAAACAACCGGGACAGGGGGTGGCGAGCAGTACTTC.

The chain links TRBV9 to TRBJ2-1; the D gene is possibly TRBD2 (6 bases). Germline V gives CDR1 SGDLS, CDR2 YYNGEE. V was pared by 0 bases and J by 3 bases, with 13 bases between. The CDR3 loop spans 16 amino acids. CDR3 loop: CASSVGRDSLYNEQFF. The CDR3 coding sequence is TGTGCCAGCAGCGTAGGTCGGGACTCCCTCTACAATGAGCAGTTCTTC.

The V call is TRBV28, the J call TRBJ2-5, with 9 positions matching TRBD2. Germline trimming cut 6 bases from V and 2 bases from J; bases unmatched to any gene: 1. This CDR3 spans 13 amino acids. Germline V CDR1 and CDR2: MDHEN, SYDVKM. CDR3 sequence reads: CASSTSGQETQYF. CDR3 coding DNA: TGTGCCAGCAGCACTAGCGGGCAAGAGACCCAGTACTTC.

This chain links TRBV10-3 with TRBJ1-1; no reliable D call. Between the trimmed V and J ends, which lost 2 bases and 5 bases, there was a span of 9 bases. The CDR3 loop spans 13 amino acids. Germline loops: CDR1 ENHRY, CDR2 SYGVKD. CDR3 protein: CAISEKPRTEAFF. CDR3 bases: TGTGCCATCAGTGAGAAACCTAGGACTGAAGCTTTCTTT.

This clone was counted a single time. The chain carries TRBV11-3 and TRBJ2-2; 8 bases match TRBD2. This CDR3 has 15 amino acids. CDR1 is SGHNT, CDR2 YENEEA, per germline. With V trimmed by 5 bases and J by 5 bases, 7 bases remained unmatched. CDR3 bases: TGTGCCAGCAGCCCGAGCGGGAGTGAGACCGGGGAGCTGTTTTTT. The encoded protein is CASSPSGSETGELFF.

This chain joins TRBV5-4 and TRBJ2-1, with D perhaps assigned TRBD1 or TRBD2 (5 bases each). This CDR3 has 15 residues. CDR1 SGHNT and CDR2 YYREEE come from the germline V gene (reference sequence). V lost 5 bases and J lost 5, with 17 bases in between. In DNA, the CDR3 is TGTGCCAGCAGTCAAGAGCGGACAAACAACAATGAGCAGTTCTTC. Residues: CASSQERTNNNEQFF. The whole variable domain, filled in from reference TRBV5-4 and TRBJ2-1, reads ETGVTQSPTHLIKTRGQQVTLRCSSQSGHNTVSWYQQALGQGPQFIFQYYREEENGRGNFPPRFSGLQFPNYSSELNVNALELDDSALYLCASSQERTNNNEQFFGPGTRLTVL.

This clone was observed a handful of times. V is TRBV6-5 and J is TRBJ2-5; tentatively, D is TRBD1 or TRBD2 (6 bases each). The CDR3 sequence is 15 residues long. The V and J ends lost 2 bases and 5 bases respectively, with 15 bases between them. The germline gives CDR1 MNHEY, CDR2 SVGAGI. CDR3 nucleotide sequence: TGTGCCAGCAGTTACCCAGGAGGGGGGTCGGAGACCCAGTACTTC. Translated, it gives CASSYPGGGSETQYF.

The chain couples TRBV5-6 to TRBJ2-1; 13 bases line up with TRBD2. The V gene's germline CDR1 is SGHDT and CDR2 YYEEEE. Germline trimming cut 6 bases from V and 6 bases from J; bases unmatched to any gene: 6. This CDR3 is built from 15 residues. As DNA, the CDR3 is TGTGCCAGCAAACTAGCGGGAGGGCCTAGCAATGAGCAGTTCTTC. As protein: CASKLAGGPSNEQFF.